This passage covers 32 T cell receptor beta chains from one sample sequenced in a study of early T cells in non-severe SARS-CoV-2 infection. TCRdb itself ran the 5' RACE reads through MiXCR, one entry per CDR3 protein. The table has tens of thousands of distinct CDR3 sequences, 20% seen once. This sample comprised whole blood, obtained at baseline. The receptors originated from an adult who was a healthcare worker with PCR-confirmed SARS-CoV-2 infection or an uninfected control (not recorded which).

The chain has TRBV20-1 and TRBJ1-1; 8 positions match TRBD1. Germline V lookup: CDR1 DFQATT, CDR2 SNEGSKA (reference sequence). Trimming at V came to 5 bases and at J to 4 bases, leaving 9 bases not matched to a gene. This CDR3 is 14 amino acids long. This CDR3 is CSAPARGLFTEAFF. The CDR3 bases are TGCAGTGCTCCTGCCAGGGGGCTGTTCACTGAAGCTTTCTTT.

This clonotype has a count of ten or more. The chain carries TRBV18 and TRBJ2-5; 9 bases line up with TRBD2. Germline V lookup: CDR1 KGHSH, CDR2 LQKENI. This CDR3 has 19 amino acids. Unmatched junction bases numbered 19, after V lost 3 bases and J lost 5 bases. CDR3 in amino acids: CASSPHAPRVSGGTETQYF. CDR3 DNA: TGTGCCAGCTCACCCCACGCCCCCCGAGTTAGCGGGGGCACGGAGACCCAGTACTTC.

This clonotype was detected once. DNA for the CDR3: TGCAGTGCTAGAGATACAGGGAACACCATATATTTT. Its translation is CSARDTGNTIYF. The genes are TRBV20-1 and TRBJ1-3, with D tentatively TRBD1 (6 bases). V was shortened by 0 bases and J by 7 bases, with 7 bases between the two germline ends. The CDR3 is made up of 12 amino acids. Germline loops: CDR1 DFQATT, CDR2 SNEGSKA (reference sequence).

This clonotype was detected a few times. V is TRBV3-1 and J is TRBJ1-2; D remains unclear. Trimming cost V 0 bases and J 8 bases, with 10 bases left between them. The length of the CDR3 is 13 residues. CDR1 is LGHDT, CDR2 YNNKEL, per germline (reference sequence). CDR3 sequence (DNA): TGTGCCAGCAGCCAAGAATGGGGATCGGGCTACACCTTC. It translates to CASSQEWGSGYTF.

Only a few counts were recorded for this clonotype. The genes are TRBV3-1 and TRBJ2-1, with TRBD2 as a possible D gene (6 bases). The CDR3 length is 17 residues. Germline lookup yields CDR1 LGHDT and CDR2 YNNKEL (reference sequence). V was clipped by 6 bases and J by 2 bases, with 20 bases between them. CDR3: CASSHRGGLVPYNEQFF. The CDR3 nucleotides are TGTGCCAGCAGTCATCGGGGAGGTTTGGTGCCCTACAATGAGCAGTTCTTC.

This clonotype was observed a few times. The chain carries TRBV27 and TRBJ1-1; D is unresolved. This CDR3 is 13 amino acids long. The germline V gene encodes CDR1 MNHEY and CDR2 SMNVEV (reference sequence). Trimming cost V 2 bases and J 10 bases, with 14 bases left between them. The CDR3, as DNA: TGTGCCAGCAGTTTAGACCCGAGCAGTAGAGCTTTCTTT. Its translation is CASSLDPSSRAFF.

V and J are TRBV4-1 and TRBJ2-2; the D gene is possibly TRBD2 (7 bases). The CDR3 consists of 15 residues. Germline V gives CDR1 MGHRA, CDR2 YSYEKL. The V end was cut by 0 bases, the J end by 7 bases, with 12 bases between. The CDR3 spells CASSQEGGRGGELFF. For the CDR3, the DNA is TGCGCCAGCAGCCAAGAGGGGGGGCGAGGCGGGGAGCTGTTTTTT.

This clonotype was picked up many times. This chain joins TRBV9 and TRBJ1-3; D not resolved. The CDR3 loop spans 11 amino acids. The V gene's germline CDR1 is SGDLS and CDR2 YYNGEE. The V gene lost 7 bases and the J gene lost 9 bases, with 11 bases spanning the gap. The CDR3 DNA reads as TGTGCCAGCGGAGGATTACGCACCATATATTTT. Its protein product is CASGGLRTIYF.

The rearrangement links TRBV19 to TRBJ2-3; no firm D call. V was clipped by 4 bases and J by 2 bases, with 7 bases between them. Germline CDR1 reads LNHDA; CDR2 reads SQIVND (reference sequence). This CDR3 contains 13 residues. The CDR3 sequence is CASSRSDTDTQYF. The CDR3 nucleotides are TGTGCCAGTAGTAGGTCAGACACAGATACGCAGTATTTT.

In its sample, this clonotype was seen once. The chain carries TRBV30 and TRBJ1-6, with D possibly matching TRBD1 (5 bases). Per germline, CDR1 GTSNPN and CDR2 SVGIG (reference sequence). Trimming pared 4 bases from V and 14 bases from J, leaving 18 bases between. CDR3 length equals 13 residues. CDR3 region: CAWNSRADGALHF. CDR3 nucleotide sequence: TGTGCCTGGAACTCCAGGGCCGACGGGGCCCTCCACTTT.

This clonotype was seen repeatedly, ten times or more. The chain couples TRBV3-1 to TRBJ2-7, with a weak D call TRBD2 (5 bases). The germline CDR1 and CDR2 sequences are LGHDT and YNNKEL (reference sequence). The CDR3 is made up of 12 amino acids. Trimming pared 4 bases from V and 3 bases from J, leaving 7 bases between. This CDR3 is CASSPGGYEQYF. The CDR3, as DNA: TGTGCCAGCAGCCCAGGAGGCTACGAGCAGTACTTC.

This clonotype was recorded a few times. The chain joins TRBV6-1 to TRBJ1-1; unclear D gene. CDR3 size: 13 residues. Trimming took off 2 bases at V and 5 bases at J, with 9 bases between the two ends. Germline V CDR1 and CDR2: MNHNS, SASEGT. CDR3 sequence (DNA): TGTGCCAGCAGTGAAATTAGACGGACTGAAGCTTTCTTT. This gives the protein CASSEIRRTEAFF.

The chain recombines TRBV13 with TRBJ1-6; D might be TRBD1 (5 bases). Per the germline V gene, CDR1 is PRHDT and CDR2 is FYEKMQ (reference sequence). V dropped 10 bases and J dropped 0 bases, with 25 bases sitting between them. This CDR3 has 19 amino acids. The CDR3 is CANALGAGRGSSYNSPLHF. In nucleotides, the CDR3 is TGTGCCAACGCCTTGGGCGCAGGGAGAGGGAGCTCCTATAATTCACCCCTCCACTTT.

This rearrangement joins TRBV20-1 to TRBJ2-7; the D is unclear. Germline CDR1 DFQATT, CDR2 SNEGSKA (reference sequence). The CDR3 spans 12 residues. The V and J ends lost 1 base and 7 bases respectively, with 11 bases between them. The CDR3 here is CSARGIEREQYF. The CDR3, as DNA: TGCAGTGCTAGAGGGATAGAAAGGGAGCAGTACTTC.

There are a few counts of this clonotype. The J gene is TRBJ2-1, the V gene TRBV10-3; D is possibly TRBD1 (6 bases). The V end lost 3 bases, the J end lost 8 bases, and 11 bases lay between the germline ends. This CDR3 has 13 residues. Per germline, CDR1 ENHRY and CDR2 SYGVKD. The CDR3 coding sequence is TGTGCCATCAGTGATCCCCCAGGGGATGAGCAGTTCTTC. It encodes CAISDPPGDEQFF.

This clonotype appeared a few times. The chain recombines TRBV15 with TRBJ2-1; 7 bases match TRBD2. The CDR3 totals 13 residues. After removal of 6 bases from V and 6 bases from J, the junction contained 5 bases not matched to a gene. Germline CDR1 is LNHNV and CDR2 is YYDKDF (reference sequence). The CDR3 bases are TGTGCCACCAGTTCCTGGGGGGGCAATGAGCAGTTCTTC. Translating it yields CATSSWGGNEQFF.

V gene TRBV3-1 combines with J gene TRBJ2-7; 8 bases agree with TRBD1. CDR1 is LGHDT, CDR2 YNNKEL, per germline (reference sequence). The junction had 15 bases not matched to a gene; V was cut back by 5 bases and J by 3 bases. The CDR3 loop spans 17 amino acids. DNA for the CDR3: TGTGCCAGCAGCACCCGGGACAGGTTCTCTCGGGGCTACGAGCAGTACTTC. Amino acids: CASSTRDRFSRGYEQYF.

This clonotype was counted a few times. V and J are TRBV6-1 and TRBJ2-1; D gene uncertain. The CDR3 length is 15 residues. Trimming pared 2 bases from V and 7 bases from J, leaving 15 bases between. CDR1 is MNHNS and CDR2 is SASEGT in the germline V gene. The chain's CDR3 is CASSESRSRWNEQFF. In DNA, the CDR3 is TGTGCCAGCAGTGAATCGAGAAGTAGGTGGAATGAGCAGTTCTTC.

This clonotype was observed a few times. The rearrangement joins TRBV24-1 to TRBJ1-5; D is possibly TRBD1 (5 bases). This CDR3 is 13 amino acids long. Per germline, CDR1 KGHDR and CDR2 SFDVKD. Between the trimmed V and J ends, which lost 12 bases and 0 bases, there was a span of 11 bases. The CDR3 sequence is CASGANSNQPQHF. CDR3 in DNA: TGTGCCTCCGGGGCGAATAGCAATCAGCCCCAGCATTTT.

The V gene is TRBV20-1, the J gene TRBJ2-5, with 11 bases fitting TRBD2. V trimming: 3 bases; J trimming: 1 base; junction bases outside the gene matches: 4. CDR1 and CDR2 (germline): DFQATT, SNEGSKA (reference sequence). This CDR3 is built from 15 residues. CDR3 protein: CSASASGGIQETQYF. The CDR3 DNA reads as TGCAGTGCTAGTGCTAGCGGGGGGATCCAAGAGACCCAGTACTTC.

This clonotype has a count of ten or more. V and J are TRBV29-1 and TRBJ1-2; the D is unclear. Germline values: CDR1 SQVTM, CDR2 ANQGSEA. The CDR3 runs to 13 residues. V was cut by 3 bases and J by 2 bases, with 10 bases left in between. In DNA form, the CDR3 reads TGCAGCGTTGATGAGACGACCAACTATGGCTACACCTTC. It specifies CSVDETTNYGYTF. Using reference TRBV29-1 and TRBJ1-2 for the parts outside the CDR3, the full variable domain is SAVISQKPSRDICQRGTSLTIQCQVDSQVTMMFWYRQQPGQSLTLIATANQGSEATYESGFVIDKFPISRPNLTFSTLTVSNMSPEDSSIYLCSVDETTNYGYTFGSGTRLTVV.

The table lists this clonotype with many counts. The chain joins TRBV3-1 to TRBJ2-2, with D unresolved. The CDR3 is made up of 11 amino acids. Germline CDR1 and CDR2: LGHDT and YNNKEL (reference sequence). The germline V and J ends were trimmed by 4 bases and 6 bases, with 3 bases remaining between them. The CDR3, as DNA: TGTGCCAGCAGCCGGGCCGGGGAGCTGTTTTTT. It is translated as CASSRAGELFF.

In this sample, this clonotype turned up many times. The CDR3 is CATRRGEQYF. CDR3 bases: TGCGCCACCAGGAGGGGCGAGCAGTACTTC. This rearrangement joins TRBV10-2 to TRBJ2-7; D is perhaps TRBD2 (6 bases). The V end lost 10 bases, the J end lost 6 bases, and 10 bases lay between the germline ends. The germline gives CDR1 WSHSY, CDR2 SAAADI. There are 10 residues in the CDR3.

This clonotype was counted ten times or more. The gene calls are TRBV6-1 and TRBJ2-4, with D possibly matching TRBD1 (6 bases). The V gene lost 3 bases and the J gene lost 2 bases, with 14 bases spanning the gap. CDR3 length: 16 residues. The germline V gene has CDR1 MNHNS and CDR2 SASEGT. The CDR3 here is CASSDRQGISKNIQYF. The CDR3 DNA sequence: TGTGCCAGCAGTGATAGGCAGGGGATATCCAAAAACATTCAGTACTTC.

The J gene is TRBJ2-2, the V gene TRBV18; D remains unclear. V was cut by 3 bases and J by 0 bases, with 5 bases left in between. This CDR3 comprises 14 residues. In germline, CDR1 is KGHSH, CDR2 LQKENI. The CDR3 here is CASSPLANTGELFF. The DNA for the CDR3 is TGTGCCAGCTCACCTCTCGCGAACACCGGGGAGCTGTTTTTT.

This clonotype came up a few times. The chain employs TRBV3-1 and TRBJ2-2, with a weak D call TRBD2 (5 bases). Germline lookup yields CDR1 LGHDT and CDR2 YNNKEL (reference sequence). The CDR3 covers 14 residues. V gave up 0 bases and J gave up 4 bases, with 6 bases separating them. CDR3 coding DNA: TGTGCCAGCAGCCAAGAAGGAGGCACCGGGGAGCTGTTTTTT. Protein sequence: CASSQEGGTGELFF.

This clonotype was counted only a few times. The genes are TRBV2 and TRBJ2-5, with D possibly matching TRBD2 (5 bases). Germline assignment: CDR1 SNHLY and CDR2 FYNNEI. The CDR3 runs to 12 residues. V dropped 1 base and J dropped 5 bases, with 5 bases sitting between them. Here the CDR3 reads CASSEGGETQYF. CDR3 DNA: TGTGCCAGCAGTGAAGGAGGGGAGACCCAGTACTTC.

The J gene is TRBJ2-3, the V gene TRBV10-2, with D tentatively TRBD1 or TRBD2 (6 bases each). Germline CDR1 WSHSY, CDR2 SAAADI. The CDR3 extends over 14 amino acids. V lost 8 bases and J lost 3, with 15 bases in between. The CDR3 bases are TGCGCCAGCTGGAACAGGGAGGAAACAGATACGCAGTATTTT. It encodes CASWNREETDTQYF.

V usage is TRBV2 and J usage is TRBJ1-6; weak D call: TRBD1 (5 bases). The V gene lost 5 bases and the J gene lost 7 bases, with 15 bases spanning the gap. The CDR3 spans 15 residues. Germline V CDR1 and CDR2: SNHLY, FYNNEI. CDR3 sequence (DNA): TGTGCCAGCAGTCCGGGGAGGGCAGGGAATTCACCCCTCCACTTT. Its translation is CASSPGRAGNSPLHF.

This clonotype showed up just a few times. This chain links TRBV11-2 with TRBJ2-6; weak D call: TRBD1 (6 bases). The germline V and J ends were trimmed by 7 bases and 0 bases, with 16 bases remaining between them. The CDR3 has 17 residues. Germline values: CDR1 SGHAT, CDR2 FQNNGV. The chain's CDR3 is CASTARTGYSGANVLTF. In DNA, the CDR3 is TGTGCCAGCACCGCTCGCACAGGGTACTCTGGGGCCAACGTCCTGACTTTC.

This clonotype was detected only a few times. The CDR3 protein is CASSSLGRNTEAFF. The CDR3 DNA follows: TGTGCCAGCAGTTCACTGGGGAGGAACACTGAAGCTTTCTTT. This sequence joins TRBV12-3 or TRBV12-4 and TRBJ1-1; D gene ambiguous. There are 14 residues in the CDR3. V shed 4 bases and J shed 1 base, with 10 bases lying between them.

This clonotype has only a few counts. The chain joins TRBV3-1 to TRBJ2-3, with 7 bases fitting TRBD2. CDR3 length: 15 amino acids. Trimming at V came to 0 bases and at J to 2 bases, leaving 2 bases not matched to a gene. Germline V CDR1 and CDR2: LGHDT, YNNKEL (reference sequence). The DNA for the CDR3 is TGTGCCAGCAGCCAAGAGGGGGGGGACACAGATACGCAGTATTTT. It specifies CASSQEGGDTDTQYF.